This entry lists 8 T cell receptor beta chains sequenced from one sample in a study of blood T cell repertoires in COVID-19. Assay: immunoSEQ multiplex PCR; the TCRdb copy retains only in-frame clones and omits some. The sample has 70,000 to 90,000 clones, about 78% seen once. Source material: peripheral blood. All receptors come from a human donor in a cohort sampled during active COVID-19.

The chain has TRBV7-8 and TRBJ1-2; D is perhaps TRBD1 (5 bases). V lost 1 base to trimming and J lost 4 bases, with 10 bases between them. CDR1 and CDR2 from the germline V gene are SGHVS and FQNEAQ. This CDR3 region has 14 residues. This CDR3 reads CASSLEVQGYGYTF. CDR3 DNA: TGTGCCAGCAGCTTAGAGGTCCAGGGCTATGGCTACACCTTC.

The V call is TRBV7-6, the J call TRBJ2-1; TRBD2 might be the D (6 bases). Trimming took off 1 base at V and 0 bases at J, with 13 bases between the two ends. This CDR3 has 17 amino acids. Per germline, CDR1 SGHVS and CDR2 FNYEAQ. In DNA, the CDR3 is TGTGCCAGCAGCTTAGGGGGCGCGGGACGCTCCTACAATGAGCAGTTCTTC. Translation: CASSLGGAGRSYNEQFF.

V is TRBV21-1 and J is TRBJ2-7; the table's D gene call, TRBD1, was not cross checked with the DNA. TRBV21-1 is a pseudogene. CDR3 length: 17 amino acids. In DNA form, the CDR3 reads TGTGCCAGCAGCAAAGGTAGGCTGGCAGGGGGCGACTACGAGCAGTACGTC. This sequence encodes CASSKGRLAGGDYEQYV.

This clone was counted between two and nine times. V is TRBV27 and J is TRBJ2-2; a possible D gene is TRBD1 (6 bases). The length of the CDR3 is 15 residues. V dropped 3 bases and J dropped 7 bases, with 15 bases sitting between them. Germline V gene sequence: CDR1 MNHEY, CDR2 SMNVEV (reference sequence). Here the CDR3 reads CASSLPAGVGGELFF. CDR3 DNA sequence: TGTGCCAGCAGTTTGCCCGCAGGGGTTGGCGGGGAGCTGTTTTTT.

The table lists this clone with a few counts. Here the CDR3 reads CASSLLGSGGFNEQYF. The CDR3 DNA reads TGTGCCAGCAGCTTGTTAGGTAGCGGGGGGTTCAACGAGCAGTACTTC. The J gene is TRBJ2-7, the V gene TRBV5-6, with 10 bases fitting TRBD2. The CDR3 consists of 16 residues. CDR1 SGHDT and CDR2 YYEEEE come from the germline V gene. Germline trimming cut 1 base from V and 5 bases from J; bases unmatched to any gene: 9. The variable domain in full, with the rest retrieved from reference TRBV5-6 and TRBJ2-7, is DAGVTQSPTHLIKTRGQQVTLRCSPKSGHDTVSWYQQALGQGPQFIFQYYEEEERQRGNFPDRFSGHQFPNYSSELNVNALLLGDSALYLCASSLLGSGGFNEQYFGPGTRLTVT.

The rearrangement links TRBV25-1 to TRBJ1-2; 9 positions agree with TRBD1. This CDR3 is 13 amino acids long. The V segment lost 2 bases and the J segment 7 bases; nucleotides outside the gene matches: 2. CDR1 and CDR2 from the germline V gene are MGHDK and SYGVNS. The CDR3, as DNA: TGTGCCAGCAGTGAAGGGACAGGGACTGGCTACACCTTC. This codes for CASSEGTGTGYTF.

The chain combines TRBV30 with TRBJ2-3; tentatively, D is TRBD2 (5 bases). The CDR3 has 16 amino acids. CDR1 and CDR2 (germline): GTSNPN, SVGIG (reference sequence). With 0 bases removed from V and 3 bases from J, the gap between germline ends came to 16 bases. CDR3 sequence (DNA): TGTGCCTGGAGTGTACGGGTCGGGATAAGTACAGATACGCAGTATTTT. It is translated as CAWSVRVGISTDTQYF.

The V gene is TRBV5-4, the J gene TRBJ2-7; 8 bases agree with TRBD2. The CDR3 is 17 residues long. The J segment lost 7 bases and the V segment lost 0 bases, leaving 15 bases of the junction unmatched. Germline V gene data show CDR1 as SGHNT and CDR2 as YYREEE (reference sequence). The CDR3 DNA follows: TGTGCCAGCAGCTTGGGATCTGGGAACGGGGGGGCAGGGGAGCAGTACTTC. Translation: CASSLGSGNGGAGEQYF. The full variable domain, in which reference TRBV5-4 and TRBJ2-7 provide the parts outside the CDR3, is ETGVTQSPTHLIKTRGQQVTLRCSSQSGHNTVSWYQQALGQGPQFIFQYYREEENGRGNFPPRFSGLQFPNYSSELNVNALELDDSALYLCASSLGSGNGGAGEQYFGPGTRLTVT.